This entry lists 15 T cell receptor beta chains sequenced from one sample in a study of cytomegalovirus exposure and HLA in healthy donors. Primers: 60 Vbeta forward and 13 Jbeta reverse. Sequenced by immunoSEQ multiplex PCR; TCRdb stores in-frame clones only, minus some. This sample has about 220,000 clones, with roughly 84% found just once. Specimen: PBMCs. All receptors come from a boy aged 2-15 years in good health and CMV-seronegative.

The chain employs TRBV6-1 and TRBJ2-3; TRBD2 matches 8 bases. The CDR3 extends over 15 amino acids. V was clipped by 7 bases and J by 0 bases; unmatched bases: 6. The V gene's germline CDR1 is MNHNS and CDR2 SASEGT. In DNA, the CDR3 is TGTGCCAGCAATTCCTTAGCGGGAAGCACAGATACGCAGTATTTT. This codes for CASNSLAGSTDTQYF.

The genes are TRBV9 and TRBJ2-3; D not resolved. CDR1 SGDLS and CDR2 YYNGEE come from the germline V gene. The CDR3 has 15 residues. The ends were cut back, 0 bases at V and 0 bases at J, with 8 bases in the middle. The CDR3 sequence is CASSVAGASTDTQYF. The CDR3 DNA reads TGTGCCAGCAGCGTAGCTGGAGCGAGCACAGATACGCAGTATTTT.

The V gene is TRBV30, the J gene TRBJ2-7; 8 bases fit TRBD1. The V and J ends lost 8 bases and 4 bases, in that order; junction bases with no gene match: 13. The CDR3 covers 14 residues. Germline V CDR1 and CDR2: GTSNPN, SVGIG (reference sequence). Here the CDR3 reads CAGAKDRVRYEQYF. CDR3 coding DNA: TGTGCCGGAGCAAAGGACAGGGTTCGGTACGAGCAGTACTTC.

CDR3 loop: CASSPTVYGYTF. The CDR3, as DNA: TGTGCCTCTTCCCCGACAGTGTATGGCTACACCTTC. The V gene is TRBV30, the J gene TRBJ1-2; perhaps TRBD1 as D (5 bases). The CDR3 runs to 12 residues. In germline, CDR1 is GTSNPN, CDR2 SVGIG (reference sequence). The ends were cut back, 7 bases at V and 5 bases at J, with 14 bases in the middle. The whole variable domain, filled in from reference TRBV30 and TRBJ1-2, reads SQTIHQWPATLVQPVGSPLSLECTVEGTSNPNLYWYRQAAGRGLQLLFYSVGIGQISSEVPQNLSASRPQDRQFILSSKKLLLSDSGFYLCASSPTVYGYTFGSGTRLTVV.

V gene TRBV27 combines with J gene TRBJ2-3; 11 positions match TRBD2. The CDR3 runs to 16 residues. The V gene end was trimmed by 6 bases and the J gene end by 8 bases; junction bases not matched to a gene: 13. In germline, CDR1 is MNHEY, CDR2 SMNVEV (reference sequence). The CDR3 region is CASRPPTSGGQGTQYF. In DNA, the CDR3 is TGTGCCAGCAGACCCCCCACTAGCGGGGGTCAGGGTACGCAGTATTTT.

This chain links TRBV6-5 with TRBJ2-7; perhaps TRBD2 as D (5 bases). The CDR3 loop spans 14 amino acids. Trimming took off 4 bases at V and 3 bases at J, with 13 bases between the two ends. The germline V gene has CDR1 MNHEY and CDR2 SVGAGI. The CDR3 reads CASSSNELGYEQYF. Written as DNA, the CDR3 is TGTGCCAGCAGTTCCAACGAACTAGGCTACGAGCAGTACTTC.

The chain has TRBV27 and TRBJ1-2, with 9 bases aligning to TRBD1. There are 16 residues in the CDR3. From germline, CDR1 is MNHEY and CDR2 SMNVEV (reference sequence). Unmatched junction bases numbered 8, after V lost 3 bases and J lost 3 bases. The CDR3 nucleotides are TGTGCCAGCAGTTTCTCTGGGACAGGGACCTACTATGGCTACACCTTC. Its translation: CASSFSGTGTYYGYTF.

Comment on this clone: Other DNA sequences in this specimen translate into the identical CDR3. The chain combines TRBV27 with TRBJ1-2, with D perhaps TRBD1 (5 bases). The CDR3 spans 13 residues. V lost 2 bases and J lost 5, with 9 bases in between. Germline CDR1 and CDR2: MNHEY and SMNVEV (reference sequence). The DNA of the CDR3 is TGTGCCAGCAGTTTAAGGCAGGGATATGGCTACACCTTC. Residues: CASSLRQGYGYTF.

V and J are TRBV2 and TRBJ1-3; no clear D. Per the germline V gene, CDR1 is SNHLY and CDR2 is FYNNEI. This CDR3 spans 14 amino acids. The V end lost 7 bases, the J end lost 0 bases, and 10 bases lay between the germline ends. The CDR3 DNA is TGTGCCAGCAACAGTGCCTTCTCTGGAAACACCATATATTTT. Protein product: CASNSAFSGNTIYF.

This sequence joins TRBV6-5 and TRBJ1-2; maybe TRBD1 (5 bases). The length of the CDR3 is 16 residues. Germline V gene data show CDR1 as MNHEY and CDR2 as SVGAGI. Between the trimmed V and J ends, which lost 0 bases and 6 bases, there was a span of 17 bases. The CDR3 here is CASSYSLLTRVNGYTF. CDR3 nucleotides: TGTGCCAGCAGTTACTCTCTTCTAACCAGGGTGAATGGCTACACCTTC.

The chain has TRBV27 and TRBJ1-4; D might be TRBD1 (5 bases). The CDR3 spans 14 residues. Per germline, CDR1 MNHEY and CDR2 SMNVEV (reference sequence). Between the trimmed V and J ends, which lost 2 bases and 8 bases, there was a span of 12 bases. CDR3 region: CASSLGAGREKLFF. The CDR3 DNA reads TGTGCCAGCAGTTTAGGGGCAGGAAGGGAAAAACTGTTTTTT.

The V call is TRBV6-6, the J call TRBJ1-4; D is undetermined. Germline V gene data show CDR1 as MNHNY and CDR2 as SVGAGI (reference sequence). V dropped 6 bases and J dropped 3 bases, with 14 bases sitting between them. The CDR3 contains 15 residues. CDR3 nucleotide sequence: TGTGCCAGCAGCCCCACGGGAGTGGCTAATGAAAAACTGTTTTTT. It encodes CASSPTGVANEKLFF.

This clone was seen once. The rearrangement links TRBV18 to TRBJ1-2; unclear D gene. The germline V gene encodes CDR1 KGHSH and CDR2 LQKENI. Trimming shortened V by 3 bases and J by 4 bases, and 6 bases separated the two germline ends. The CDR3 has 12 residues. CDR3 sequence reads: CASSPGSYGYTF. CDR3 bases: TGTGCCAGCTCACCGGGCAGCTATGGCTACACCTTC.

The sample holds a few counts of this clone. The chain joins TRBV5-4 to TRBJ1-1; TRBD1 is a possible D gene (6 bases). Germline CDR1 is SGHNT and CDR2 is YYREEE (reference sequence). CDR3 length equals 14 residues. Trimming took off 4 bases at V and 0 bases at J, with 10 bases between the two ends. The CDR3, as DNA: TGTGCCAGCAGCGTGGGGGCAATGAACACTGAAGCTTTCTTT. This encodes CASSVGAMNTEAFF.

This chain joins TRBV7-2 and TRBJ2-3, with 7 bases that match TRBD2. The germline CDR1 and CDR2 sequences are SGHTA and FQGNSA. V trimming: 2 bases; J trimming: 1 base; junction bases outside the gene matches: 0. This CDR3 region has 14 residues. CDR3 residues: CASSLLAGTDTQYF. The DNA for the CDR3 is TGTGCCAGCAGCTTACTAGCGGGCACAGATACGCAGTATTTT. Based on the CDR3 plus reference TRBV7-2 and TRBJ2-3, the full variable domain is GAGVSQSPSNKVTEKGKDVELRCDPISGHTALYWYRQSLGQGLEFLIYFQGNSAPDKSGLPSDRFSAERTGGSVSTLTIQRTQQEDSAVYLCASSLLAGTDTQYFGPGTRLTVL.